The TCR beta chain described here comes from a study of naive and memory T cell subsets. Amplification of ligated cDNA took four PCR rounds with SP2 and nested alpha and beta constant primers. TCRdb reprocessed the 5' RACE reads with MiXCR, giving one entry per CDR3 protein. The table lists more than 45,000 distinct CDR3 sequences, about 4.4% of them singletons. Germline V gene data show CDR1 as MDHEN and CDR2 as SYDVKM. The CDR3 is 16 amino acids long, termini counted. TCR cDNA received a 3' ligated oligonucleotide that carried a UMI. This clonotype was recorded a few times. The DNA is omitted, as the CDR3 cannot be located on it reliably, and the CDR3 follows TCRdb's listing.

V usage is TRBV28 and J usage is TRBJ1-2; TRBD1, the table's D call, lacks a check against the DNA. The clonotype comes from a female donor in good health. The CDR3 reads CASILGAAGINYGDTF.